This is a list of T cell receptor beta chains from one sample in a study of immune evolution from preneoplasia to lung adenocarcinoma. The repertoire was sequenced with immunoSEQ multiplex PCR; TCRdb's copy has only in-frame clones and lacks some. The repertoire consists of more than 5,000 clones, with 81% occurring once and the leading ten covering roughly 5.5%. Sequenced sample: FFPE invasive lung adenocarcinoma tissue. Receptors were obtained from a person aged 45-60 years with lung adenocarcinoma. The CDR3 runs from the conserved cysteine through the conserved F or W. D genes are given only for firm matches. Where a row states a size, it is once, few, many or the class of an expanded clone; other rows omit it.

v_gene,j_gene,d_gene,abundance,CDR3aa,CDR3nt
TRBV30,TRBJ1-2,.,.,CAWENRVSYGYTF,TGTGCCTGGGAAAACAGGGTTAGCTATGGCTACACCTTC
TRBV30,TRBJ1-1,.,.,CAWVWQAATEAFF,TGTGCCTGGGTGTGGCAGGCCGCCACTGAAGCTTTCTTT
TRBV5-5,TRBJ2-6,TRBD1,large,CASSLGTGGIGANVLTF,TGTGCCAGCAGCTTGGGGACAGGGGGCATTGGGGCCAACGTCCTGACTTTC
TRBV28,TRBJ2-5,TRBD2,few,CASSSHGLADETQYF,TGTGCCAGCAGTTCCCACGGACTAGCGGATGAGACCCAGTACTTC
TRBV27,TRBJ1-5,.,.,CASSPYPRQPQHF,TGTGCCAGCAGCCCCTACCCGAGGCAGCCCCAGCATTTT
TRBV5-8,TRBJ2-2,.,.,CASSPVGNTGELFF,TGTGCCAGCAGCCCGGTTGGGAACACCGGGGAGCTGTTTTTT
TRBV2,TRBJ2-7,.,.,CASSEAPALREQYF,TGTGCCAGCAGTGAAGCCCCAGCCCTGCGCGAGCAGTACTTC
TRBV10-3,TRBJ1-1,TRBD1,.,CAISDRGQDTEAFF,TGTGCCATCAGCGACAGGGGGCAGGACACTGAAGCTTTCTTT
TRBV29-1,TRBJ1-5,TRBD1,.,CSVGGTGNNQPQHF,TGCAGCGTTGGCGGGACAGGGAACAATCAGCCCCAGCATTTT
TRBV19,TRBJ1-1,.,.,CASSIRNEAFF,TGTGCCAGTAGTATTAGAAATGAAGCTTTCTTT
TRBV18,TRBJ2-1,TRBD2,.,CASSSTSDNEQFF,TGTGCCAGCTCATCCACTAGCGACAATGAGCAGTTCTTC
TRBV5-4,TRBJ2-7,.,.,CASSPPTTTGYEQYF,TGTGCCAGCAGCCCGCCGACCACGACAGGCTACGAGCAGTACTTC
TRBV11-2,TRBJ2-3,TRBD2,.,CASSRGLLAGTDTQYF,TGTGCCAGCAGCCGAGGACTACTAGCGGGAACGGATACGCAGTATTTT
TRBV5-8,TRBJ1-3,.,.,CASSLVTPSGNTIYF,TGTGCCAGCAGCTTGGTAACCCCCTCTGGAAACACCATATATTTT
TRBV27,TRBJ1-5,TRBD1,.,CASSLYGQGNQPQHF,TGTGCCAGCAGTTTATATGGACAGGGGAATCAGCCCCAGCATTTT
TRBV27,TRBJ1-2,TRBD1,.,CAIRTGTADYGYTF,TGTGCCATCCGGACCGGGACAGCTGACTATGGCTACACCTTC
TRBV2,TRBJ2-7,TRBD1,.,CASSQGGYSEQYF,TGTGCCAGCAGTCAAGGGGGCTACTCGGAGCAGTACTTC
TRBV6-6,TRBJ1-2,.,.,CASSPQVGYTF,TGTGCCAGCAGTCCCCAGGTTGGCTACACCTTC
TRBV28,TRBJ2-7,.,.,CASSRTNSGYEQYF,TGTGCCAGCAGTCGTACTAATTCCGGGTACGAGCAGTACTTC
TRBV9,TRBJ2-7,.,.,CASSPTLSVLYEQYF,TGTGCCAGCAGCCCCACGCTATCGGTGTTGTACGAGCAGTACTTC
TRBV20-1,TRBJ1-2,.,.,CSAGVDGYTF,TGCAGTGCAGGGGTGGACGGCTACACCTTC
TRBV7-9,TRBJ2-3,TRBD2,.,CASSGSGSGTDTQYF,TGTGCCAGCAGCGGGAGCGGGAGTGGGACAGATACGCAGTATTTT
TRBV30,TRBJ2-3,.,.,CAWSESRGGTDTQYF,TGTGCCTGGAGCGAATCAAGGGGGGGCACAGATACGCAGTATTTT
TRBV19,TRBJ1-4,TRBD1,.,CASSIRTGQVEKLFF,TGTGCCAGTAGTATAAGAACGGGACAGGTAGAAAAATTGTTTTTT
TRBV30,TRBJ2-7,.,.,CAWSRTPGTPYEQYF,TGTGCCTGGAGTAGGACCCCCGGGACCCCCTACGAGCAGTACTTC
TRBV2,TRBJ1-4,.,.,CASSVSGLGNEKLFF,TGTGCCAGCAGTGTATCAGGGTTGGGTAATGAAAAACTGTTTTTT
TRBV2,TRBJ1-1,.,.,CASSVVVMNTEAFF,TGTGCCAGCAGTGTGGTAGTAATGAACACTGAAGCTTTCTTT
TRBV4-1,TRBJ2-2,.,.,CASSQRGFSGELFF,TGCGCCAGCAGCCAACGCGGGTTCTCCGGGGAGCTGTTTTTT
TRBV14,TRBJ2-7,.,.,CASSLQGLSYEQYF,TGTGCCAGCAGCCTCCAGGGTCTCTCCTACGAGCAGTACTTC
TRBV15,TRBJ2-7,TRBD1,.,CATSREQTGSYEQYF,TGTGCCACCAGCAGAGAGCAGACAGGGTCCTACGAGCAGTACTTC
TRBV12-5,TRBJ2-5,TRBD1,.,CASGTGDREAETQYF,TGTGCTAGTGGTACGGGGGACAGGGAGGCAGAGACCCAGTACTTC
TRBV5-6,TRBJ2-3,.,.,CASSFLTLGGGGTDTQYF,TGTGCCAGCAGCTTCCTAACTTTGGGCGGAGGAGGCACAGATACGCAGTATTTT
TRBV19,TRBJ1-2,.,.,CASSIDPGVPRGYTF,TGTGCCAGTAGTATAGACCCCGGTGTTCCACGCGGCTACACCTTC
TRBV30,TRBJ1-3,.,.,CAWSRLEGNTIYF,TGTGCCTGGAGTAGGCTAGAGGGAAACACCATATATTTT
TRBV12-2,TRBJ1-1,.,once,CASRLSRPGEWVNTEAFF,TGTGCAAGTCGCTTATCCCGACCGGGGGAATGGGTTAACACTGAAGCTTTCTTT
TRBV28,TRBJ1-5,TRBD1,.,CASRAGQYQPQHF,TGTGCCAGCAGAGCGGGACAGTATCAGCCCCAGCATTTT
TRBV30,TRBJ1-1,.,.,CAWSVNTEAFF,TGTGCCTGGAGTGTTAACACTGAAGCTTTCTTT
TRBV7-8,TRBJ1-5,TRBD1,.,CASSPRTGDQPQHF,TGTGCCAGCAGCCCTAGGACAGGTGATCAGCCCCAGCATTTT
TRBV30,TRBJ1-1,.,.,CAWRPSGDTEAFF,TGTGCCTGGAGACCATCCGGGGACACTGAAGCTTTCTTT
TRBV11-2,TRBJ2-7,TRBD1,.,CASRHRDRGSYEQYF,TGTGCCAGCAGACACCGGGACAGGGGATCCTACGAGCAGTACTTC
TRBV30,TRBJ1-5,.,.,CAWSVGGKDQPQHF,TGTGCCTGGAGTGTCGGCGGTAAGGATCAGCCCCAGCATTTT
TRBV10-3,TRBJ2-7,TRBD1,.,CAIRERQGAEQYF,TGTGCCATCAGGGAGAGACAGGGGGCCGAGCAGTACTTC
TRBV29-1,TRBJ2-7,.,few,CSDGTAYEQYF,TGCAGCGATGGGACCGCTTACGAGCAGTACTTC
TRBV4-1,TRBJ2-7,TRBD2,.,CASSQEGLAAYEQYF,TGCGCCAGCAGCCAAGAGGGACTAGCGGCGTACGAGCAGTACTTC
TRBV5-4,TRBJ1-2,.,once,CASSQDIYGYTF,TGTGCCAGCAGCCAGGACATTTATGGCTACACCTTC
TRBV27,TRBJ2-7,.,few,CASSLAVGGGYEQYF,TGTGCCAGCAGTTTAGCGGTTGGTGGGGGTTACGAGCAGTACTTC
TRBV4-1,TRBJ2-7,.,few,CASSQEGTWGEQYF,TGCGCCAGCAGCCAAGAGGGCACTTGGGGGGAGCAGTACTTC
TRBV27,TRBJ2-7,TRBD1,few,CASSLAATGQGYEQYF,TGTGCCAGCAGTTTAGCGGCAACGGGACAGGGGTACGAGCAGTACTTC
TRBV11-3,TRBJ2-7,.,.,CASSPGGSYEQYF,TGTGCCAGCAGCCCTGGGGGGTCCTACGAGCAGTACTTC
TRBV30,TRBJ1-5,.,.,CAWSPVGLDQPQHF,TGTGCCTGGAGTCCCGTGGGGTTGGATCAGCCCCAGCATTTT
TRBV2,TRBJ2-3,.,.,CASSDGGTDTQYF,TGTGCCAGCAGTGATGGTGGCACAGATACGCAGTATTTT
TRBV30,TRBJ1-5,.,.,CAWSRGIDSNQPQHF,TGTGCCTGGAGTAGGGGGATAGATAGCAATCAGCCCCAGCATTTT
TRBV19,TRBJ1-5,.,.,CASSFTSQGKQPQHF,TGTGCCAGTAGTTTCACATCACAGGGAAAACAGCCCCAGCATTTT
TRBV29-1,TRBJ1-6,.,.,CSVTFNRLGNSPLHF,TGCAGCGTTACATTTAATAGGCTTGGGAATTCACCCCTCCACTTT
TRBV6-1,TRBJ2-2,.,.,CASTARLNTGELFF,TGTGCCAGCACAGCTAGACTAAACACCGGGGAGCTGTTTTTT
TRBV7-9,TRBJ1-4,TRBD1,.,CASRGTGGNEKLFF,TGTGCCAGCAGGGGGACAGGGGGCAATGAAAAACTGTTTTTT